These 9 T cell receptor beta chains originate from one sample sequenced in a study of T cells after yellow fever vaccination. TCRdb analysed the 5' RACE reads with MiXCR anew, one entry per CDR3 protein. This table holds under 600,000 distinct CDR3 sequences, about 13% found once. This sample comprised PBMCs, obtained on the day of the yellow fever booster vaccination. These receptors came from a man aged 25-45 years who received the YFV17D yellow fever vaccine.

This clonotype came up many times. The V gene is TRBV12-3 or TRBV12-4, the J gene TRBJ2-1; D gene uncertain. The CDR3 totals 14 residues. V lost 4 bases, J lost 5 bases, and 12 bases lay in between. The CDR3 coding sequence is TGTGCCAGCAGTTCGCTCCCCAGACACAATGAGCAGTTCTTC. Protein product: CASSSLPRHNEQFF.

This clonotype occurred many times. The chain is built from TRBV6-2 or TRBV6-3 and TRBJ2-1; unclear D gene. Germline loops: CDR1 MNHEY, CDR2 SVGEGT. CDR3 length: 14 residues. Trimming stripped 0 bases from V and 2 bases from J, with 5 bases between. For the CDR3, the DNA is TGTGCCAGCAGTTACTCGGGTCCCTACAATGAGCAGTTCTTC. It translates to CASSYSGPYNEQFF.

The rearrangement joins TRBV30 to TRBJ2-7; TRBD2 might be the D (6 bases). Per germline, CDR1 GTSNPN and CDR2 SVGIG (reference sequence). The germline V and J ends were trimmed by 2 bases and 10 bases, with 33 bases remaining between them. The CDR3 has 18 amino acids. DNA of the CDR3: TGTGCCTGGAGTACCACCGGGCGCCCCGTAGGTAGCGGAGCTTTACAGTACTTC. Its translation: CAWSTTGRPVGSGALQYF.

This clonotype came up a few times. V is TRBV20-1 and J is TRBJ2-2; D remains ambiguous. There are 13 residues in the CDR3. The germline V and J ends were trimmed by 4 bases and 6 bases, with 12 bases remaining between them. Germline CDR1 reads DFQATT; CDR2 reads SNEGSKA (reference sequence). CDR3 protein: CSAKSPWAGELFF. DNA of the CDR3: TGCAGTGCTAAATCCCCTTGGGCCGGGGAGCTGTTTTTT.

This clonotype was detected a few times. The chain joins TRBV12-3 or TRBV12-4 to TRBJ2-3, with a weak D call TRBD1 (6 bases). V was trimmed by 7 bases and J by 6 bases, leaving 17 bases between them. This CDR3 contains 14 residues. CDR3 bases: TGTGCCAGCACCCTAAGGGGGAATCAGGATACGCAGTATTTT. Amino acids: CASTLRGNQDTQYF.

The chain uses TRBV7-7 and TRBJ2-5, with a possible D match to TRBD2 (5 bases). V was trimmed by 1 base and J by 5 bases, leaving 17 bases between them. CDR3 length: 16 residues. Germline V lookup: CDR1 SSHAT, CDR2 FNYEAQ (reference sequence). This CDR3 is CASSLGVAGGFETQYF. The DNA for the CDR3 is TGTGCCAGCAGCTTAGGGGTTGCGGGCGGCTTTGAGACCCAGTACTTC.

The chain links TRBV2 to TRBJ2-7; D is undetermined. The germline CDR1 and CDR2 sequences are SNHLY and FYNNEI. The CDR3 loop spans 11 amino acids. V lost 4 bases and J lost 7, with 8 bases in between. CDR3 in amino acids: CASSGTVEQYF. The CDR3 DNA reads TGTGCCAGCAGTGGTACAGTAGAGCAGTACTTC. The entire variable domain, with the rest obtained from reference TRBV2 and TRBJ2-7, is as follows: EPEVTQTPSHQVTQMGQEVILRCVPISNHLYFYWYRQILGQKVEFLVSFYNNEISEKSEIFDDQFSVERPDGSNFTLKIRSTKLEDSAMYFCASSGTVEQYFGPGTRLTVT.

This clonotype has just a few counts. V usage is TRBV27 and J usage is TRBJ2-7; D might be TRBD1 or TRBD2, each matching 5 bases. Between the trimmed V and J ends, which lost 11 bases and 7 bases, there was a span of 15 bases. The CDR3 loop spans 11 amino acids. CDR1 MNHEY and CDR2 SMNVEV come from the germline V gene (reference sequence). The CDR3 sequence is CAVRVTGEQYF. The CDR3 DNA reads as TGTGCCGTCAGGGTTACGGGGGAGCAGTACTTC.

This clonotype was observed a handful of times. The genes are TRBV12-3 or TRBV12-4 and TRBJ1-4; no reliable D call. This CDR3 has 14 residues. V lost 2 bases and J lost 3, with 7 bases in between. In nucleotides, the CDR3 is TGTGCCAGCAGTTTATCAGGTGCTAATGAAAAACTGTTTTTT. It encodes CASSLSGANEKLFF.